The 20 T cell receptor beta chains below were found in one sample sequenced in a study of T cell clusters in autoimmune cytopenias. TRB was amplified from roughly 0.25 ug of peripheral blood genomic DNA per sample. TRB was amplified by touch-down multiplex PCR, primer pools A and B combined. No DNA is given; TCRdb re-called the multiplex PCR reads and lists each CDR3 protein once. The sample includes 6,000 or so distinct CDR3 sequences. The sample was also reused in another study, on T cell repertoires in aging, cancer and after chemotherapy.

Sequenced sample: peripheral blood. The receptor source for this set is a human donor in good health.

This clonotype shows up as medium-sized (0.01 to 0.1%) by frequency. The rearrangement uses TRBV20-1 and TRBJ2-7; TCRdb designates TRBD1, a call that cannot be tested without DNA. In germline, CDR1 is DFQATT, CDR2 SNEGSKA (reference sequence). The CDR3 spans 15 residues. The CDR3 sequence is CSAKGAGGRFYEQYF.

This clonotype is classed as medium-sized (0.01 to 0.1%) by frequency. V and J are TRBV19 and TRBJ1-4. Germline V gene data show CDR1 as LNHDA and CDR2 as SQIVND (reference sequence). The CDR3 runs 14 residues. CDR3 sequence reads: CASSILRENEKLFF.

CDR3 amino acids: CASTRGDGFYGYTF. The V call is TRBV12-3 or TRBV12-4, the J call TRBJ1-2; the TCRdb call, TRBD1, lacks DNA for checking. The CDR3 loop spans 14 amino acids.

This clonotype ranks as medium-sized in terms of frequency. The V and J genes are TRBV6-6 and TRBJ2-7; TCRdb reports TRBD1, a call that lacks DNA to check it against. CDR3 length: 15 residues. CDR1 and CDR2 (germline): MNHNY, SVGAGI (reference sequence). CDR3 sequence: CASSHRGRYSYEQYF.

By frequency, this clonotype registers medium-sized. This CDR3 is CASSPTTGGYNEQFF. The rearrangement uses TRBV18 and TRBJ2-1; the D call from TCRdb, TRBD2, cannot be confirmed without DNA. Germline CDR1 and CDR2: KGHSH and LQKENI. CDR3 length equals 15 residues.

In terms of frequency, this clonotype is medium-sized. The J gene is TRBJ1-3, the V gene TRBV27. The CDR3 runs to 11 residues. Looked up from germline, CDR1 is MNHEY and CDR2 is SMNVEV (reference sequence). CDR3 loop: CASSSGNTIYF.

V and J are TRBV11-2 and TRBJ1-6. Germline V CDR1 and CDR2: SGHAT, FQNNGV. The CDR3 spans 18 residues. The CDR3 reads CASSHWLGPLPNNSPLHF.

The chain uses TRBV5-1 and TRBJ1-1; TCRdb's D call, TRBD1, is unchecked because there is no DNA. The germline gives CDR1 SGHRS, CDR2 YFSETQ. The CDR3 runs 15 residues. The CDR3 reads CASSLATGGSTEAFF.

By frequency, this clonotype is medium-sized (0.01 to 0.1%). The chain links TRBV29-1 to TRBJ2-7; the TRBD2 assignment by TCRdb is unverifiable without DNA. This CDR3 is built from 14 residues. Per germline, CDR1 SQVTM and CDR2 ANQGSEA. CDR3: CSVEGRSGRYEQYF.

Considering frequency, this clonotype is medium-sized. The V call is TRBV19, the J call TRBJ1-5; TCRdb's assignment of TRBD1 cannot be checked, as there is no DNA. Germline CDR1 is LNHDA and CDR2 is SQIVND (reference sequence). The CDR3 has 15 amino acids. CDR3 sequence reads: CATTDRPESNQPQHF. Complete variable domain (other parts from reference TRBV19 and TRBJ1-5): DGGITQSPKYLFRKEGQNVTLSCEQNLNHDAMYWYRQDPGQGLRLIYYSQIVNDFQKGDIAEGYSVSREKKESFPLTVTSAQKNPTAFYLCATTDRPESNQPQHFGDGTRLSIL.

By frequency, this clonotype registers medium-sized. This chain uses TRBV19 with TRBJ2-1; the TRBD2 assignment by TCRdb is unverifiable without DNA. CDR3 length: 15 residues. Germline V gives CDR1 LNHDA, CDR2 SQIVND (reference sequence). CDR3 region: CASRRERGGSNEQFF.

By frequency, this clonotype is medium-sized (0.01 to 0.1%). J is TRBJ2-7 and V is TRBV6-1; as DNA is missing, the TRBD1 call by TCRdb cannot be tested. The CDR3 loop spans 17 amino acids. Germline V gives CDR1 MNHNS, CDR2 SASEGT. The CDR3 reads CASSASDRQPLSYEQYF.

This CDR3 is CASSATGGYEQYF. This chain joins TRBV5-1 and TRBJ2-7; TCRdb outputs TRBD1, but without DNA this stays unchecked. The germline CDR1 and CDR2 sequences are SGHRS and YFSETQ. The CDR3 consists of 13 residues.

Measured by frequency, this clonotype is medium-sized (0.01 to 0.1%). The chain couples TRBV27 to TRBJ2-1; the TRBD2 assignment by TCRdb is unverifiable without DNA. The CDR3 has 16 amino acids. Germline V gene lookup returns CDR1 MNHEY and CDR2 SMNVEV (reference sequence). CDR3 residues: CASSGIAGGFGNEQFF.

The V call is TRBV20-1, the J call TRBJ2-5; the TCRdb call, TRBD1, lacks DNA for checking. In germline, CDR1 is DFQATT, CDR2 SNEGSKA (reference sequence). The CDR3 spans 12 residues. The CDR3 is CSASGGAETQYF.

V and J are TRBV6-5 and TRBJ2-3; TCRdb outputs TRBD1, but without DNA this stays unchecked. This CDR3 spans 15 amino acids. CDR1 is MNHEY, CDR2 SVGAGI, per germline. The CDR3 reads CASSWWQGAADTQYF.

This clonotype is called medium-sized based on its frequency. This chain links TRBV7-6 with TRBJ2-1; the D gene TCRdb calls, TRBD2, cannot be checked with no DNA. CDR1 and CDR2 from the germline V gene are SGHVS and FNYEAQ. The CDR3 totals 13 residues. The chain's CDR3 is CASSLKQGAEQFF.

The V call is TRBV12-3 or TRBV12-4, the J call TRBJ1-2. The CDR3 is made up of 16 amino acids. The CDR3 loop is CASSTPGGGSSSGYTF.

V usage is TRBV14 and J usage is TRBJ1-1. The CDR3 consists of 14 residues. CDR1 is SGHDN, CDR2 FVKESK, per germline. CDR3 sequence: CASSQLFREAESFF.

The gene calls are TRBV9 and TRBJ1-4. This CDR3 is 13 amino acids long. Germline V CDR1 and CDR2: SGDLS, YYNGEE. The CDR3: CASSATLGEKLFF.